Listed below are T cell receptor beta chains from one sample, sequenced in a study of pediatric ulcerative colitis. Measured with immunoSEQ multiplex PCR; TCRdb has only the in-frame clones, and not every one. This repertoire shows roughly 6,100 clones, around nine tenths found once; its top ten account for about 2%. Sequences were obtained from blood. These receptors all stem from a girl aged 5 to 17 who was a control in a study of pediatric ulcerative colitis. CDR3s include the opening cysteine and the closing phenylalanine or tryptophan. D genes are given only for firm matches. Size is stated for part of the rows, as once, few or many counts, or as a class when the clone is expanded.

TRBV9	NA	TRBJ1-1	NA	CASSVGGGQTEAFF	TGTGCCAGCAGCGTAGGCGGGGGCCAAACTGAAGCTTTCTTT
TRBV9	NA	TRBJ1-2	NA	CASSVGQFYGYTF	TGTGCCAGCAGCGTAGGTCAGTTCTATGGCTACACCTTC
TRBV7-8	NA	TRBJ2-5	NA	CASSLGGAGETQYF	TGTGCCAGCAGCTTAGGAGGGGCGGGGGAGACCCAGTACTTC
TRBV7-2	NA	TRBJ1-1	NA	CASSLEGAALNTEAFF	TGTGCCAGCAGCTTAGAGGGAGCAGCCCTGAACACTGAAGCTTTCTTT
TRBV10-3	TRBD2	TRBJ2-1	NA	CAITSGVSSYNEQFF	TGTGCCATCACTAGCGGGGTCAGCTCCTACAATGAGCAGTTCTTC
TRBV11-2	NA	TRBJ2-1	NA	CASSPRGERYNEQFF	TGTGCCAGCAGCCCGAGGGGTGAGCGGTACAATGAGCAGTTCTTC
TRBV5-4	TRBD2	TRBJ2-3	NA	CASSFYLAGVTDTQYF	TGTGCCAGCAGCTTTTACCTAGCGGGAGTTACAGATACGCAGTATTTT
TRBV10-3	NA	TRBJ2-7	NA	CAIRLSGGSYEQYF	TGTGCCATCAGGCTATCAGGCGGCTCCTACGAGCAGTACTTC
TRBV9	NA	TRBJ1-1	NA	CASSGHLGAFF	TGTGCCAGCAGCGGACACTTAGGAGCTTTCTTT
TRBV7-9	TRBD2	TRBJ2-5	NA	CASSPIAGGKETQYF	TGTGCCAGCAGCCCGATAGCGGGAGGGAAAGAGACCCAGTACTTC
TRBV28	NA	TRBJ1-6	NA	CASSAGHPNSPLHF	TGTGCCAGCAGTGCAGGACACCCGAATTCACCCCTCCACTTT
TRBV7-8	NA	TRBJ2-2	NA	CASSLQGLGTGELFF	TGTGCCAGCAGCCTACAGGGTTTGGGCACCGGGGAGCTGTTTTTT
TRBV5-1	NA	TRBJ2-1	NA	CASSPPGLSLKGEQFF	TGCGCCAGCAGCCCCCCGGGACTGAGCTTGAAGGGGGAGCAGTTCTTC
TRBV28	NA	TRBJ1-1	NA	CASSPPGGSTEAFF	TGTGCCAGCAGTCCCCCCGGGGGTTCCACTGAAGCTTTCTTT
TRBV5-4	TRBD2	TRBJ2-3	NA	CASRGAREGPDTQYF	TGTGCCAGCAGGGGGGCGCGGGAGGGCCCCGATACGCAGTATTTT
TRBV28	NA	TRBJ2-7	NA	CASSFAGLTYEQYF	TGTGCCAGCAGTTTCGCAGGCCTTACCTACGAGCAGTACTTC
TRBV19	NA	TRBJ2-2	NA	CASSRAEVTGELFF	TGTGCCAGTAGTAGGGCAGAAGTCACCGGGGAGCTGTTTTTT
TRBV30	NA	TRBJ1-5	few	CAWSGTGYSNQPQHF	TGTGCCTGGAGTGGTACAGGGTATAGCAATCAGCCCCAGCATTTT
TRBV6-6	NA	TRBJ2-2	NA	CASSYSNTGELFF	TGTGCCAGCAGTTACTCGAACACCGGGGAGCTGTTTTTT
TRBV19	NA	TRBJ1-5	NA	CASSIKGSQPQHF	TGTGCCAGTAGTATTAAGGGATCGCAGCCCCAGCATTTT